The sequence of this T cell receptor (beta chain) was determined in a study of blood T cells in healthy people across ages. The V segment lost 5 bases and the J segment 6 bases; nucleotides outside the gene matches: 16. The CDR3 totals 16 residues. Per the germline V gene, CDR1 is MNHEY and CDR2 is SMNVEV (reference sequence). Every donor contributed roughly 10 milliliters of peripheral blood by blood draw. Using a J-beta primer mix together with a sample-barcoded 5' primer, a second PCR was run for roughly 6 to 12 cycles. CDR3-containing paired-end reads numbered at least 2.5 million in each sample. TCRdb called the 5' RACE reads again in MiXCR, with one record for every CDR3 protein. Of around 1,500,000 distinct CDR3 sequences in the sample, 40% to 50% were seen once.

This clonotype was sampled from a woman younger than 35 in good health. The material sequenced was blood. The chain uses TRBV27 and TRBJ2-7; TRBD2 agrees at 7 bases. This CDR3 reads CASSLVWDYPPREQYF. CDR3 sequence (DNA): TGTGCCAGCAGTCTCGTATGGGACTACCCTCCCCGCGAGCAGTACTTC.